These 25 T cell receptor beta chains originate from one sample sequenced in a study of control samples from healthy donors and cancer patients. Assay used: immunoSEQ multiplex PCR; TCRdb lists only in-frame clones, some missing. The sample lists some 190,000 clones, about 90% seen once, with 1.8% in the top ten. Sequenced input: blood. These receptor sequences come from a man aged 25-45 years in good health.

V usage is TRBV7-2 and J usage is TRBJ1-6, with D perhaps TRBD1 (6 bases). The CDR3 consists of 14 residues. In germline, CDR1 is SGHTA, CDR2 FQGNSA. The V and J ends lost 3 bases and 5 bases respectively, with 8 bases between them. The CDR3 nucleotides are TGTGCCAGCAGCTTCGGGACAAATAATTCACCCCTCCACTTT. It codes for CASSFGTNNSPLHF.

This sequence joins TRBV19 and TRBJ2-3; TRBD1 is a possible D gene (6 bases). Trimming removed 3 bases from V and 5 bases from J, with 15 bases in between. Germline-derived CDR1 and CDR2 are LNHDA and SQIVND (reference sequence). CDR3 size: 15 residues. The DNA of the CDR3 is TGTGCCAGTAGTATCGTCCTGGACAGAAAAGATACGCAGTATTTT. This translates into CASSIVLDRKDTQYF. The full variable domain, rest sourced from reference TRBV19 and TRBJ2-3, is DGGITQSPKYLFRKEGQNVTLSCEQNLNHDAMYWYRQDPGQGLRLIYYSQIVNDFQKGDIAEGYSVSREKKESFPLTVTSAQKNPTAFYLCASSIVLDRKDTQYFGPGTRLTVL.

The chain joins TRBV19 to TRBJ2-7; 7 bases align to TRBD1. Looked up from germline, CDR1 is LNHDA and CDR2 is SQIVND (reference sequence). This CDR3 has 16 residues. The ends lost 6 bases at V and 4 bases at J; junction bases unmatched: 15. Written as DNA, the CDR3 is TGTGCCAGTAGCCCCCAATCACAGGGGAAGAGTTACGAGCAGTACTTC. Translation: CASSPQSQGKSYEQYF.

The chain carries TRBV24-1 and TRBJ2-3, with 10 bases aligning to TRBD2. This CDR3 is 17 amino acids long. V gave up 5 bases and J gave up 0 bases; unmatched junction bases: 7. Per the germline V gene, CDR1 is KGHDR and CDR2 is SFDVKD. CDR3 residues: CATSGERGGHSTDTQYF. For the CDR3, the DNA is TGTGCCACCAGTGGCGAGCGGGGGGGCCATAGCACAGATACGCAGTATTTT.

The sample holds a few counts of this clone. The chain links TRBV30 to TRBJ1-1; 8 bases match TRBD1. This CDR3 spans 14 amino acids. Germline trimming cut 1 base from V and 2 bases from J; bases unmatched to any gene: 3. From germline, CDR1 is GTSNPN and CDR2 SVGIG (reference sequence). CDR3 loop: CAWSGDRINTEAFF. DNA of the CDR3: TGTGCCTGGAGTGGGGACAGGATTAACACTGAAGCTTTCTTT.

The chain uses TRBV27 and TRBJ1-3; maybe TRBD1 (5 bases). The V gene's germline CDR1 is MNHEY and CDR2 SMNVEV (reference sequence). V was clipped by 2 bases and J by 4 bases, with 15 bases between them. The CDR3 sequence is 16 residues long. CDR3 coding DNA: TGTGCCAGCAGTTTACGGCAGGGCTATAGAGGAAACACCATATATTTT. This codes for CASSLRQGYRGNTIYF.

A remark on this clone: The identical CDR3 is also encoded by other nucleotide sequences in the sample. This chain links TRBV6-1 with TRBJ2-1; tentatively, D is TRBD1 (5 bases). Germline V gene data show CDR1 as MNHNS and CDR2 as SASEGT. The V end was cut by 3 bases, the J end by 7 bases, with 7 bases between. The length of the CDR3 is 12 residues. In nucleotides, the CDR3 is TGTGCCAGCAGTGAGGGGCCGAATGAGCAGTTCTTC. Encoded protein: CASSEGPNEQFF.

This clone showed up just once. This same CDR3 is encoded by further DNA sequences in the sample. The chain recombines TRBV5-4 with TRBJ1-2, with 8 bases aligning to TRBD1. Looked up from germline, CDR1 is SGHNT and CDR2 is YYREEE (reference sequence). V lost 0 bases to trimming and J lost 7 bases; unmatched junction nucleotides: 2. This CDR3 has 13 amino acids. CDR3 in amino acids: CASSLDRGGGYTF. The CDR3 coding sequence is TGTGCCAGCAGCTTGGACAGGGGGGGTGGCTACACCTTC. The entire variable domain, with the rest obtained from reference TRBV5-4 and TRBJ1-2, is as follows: ETGVTQSPTHLIKTRGQQVTLRCSSQSGHNTVSWYQQALGQGPQFIFQYYREEENGRGNFPPRFSGLQFPNYSSELNVNALELDDSALYLCASSLDRGGGYTFGSGTRLTVV.

CDR3 nucleotide sequence: TGTGCCAGTAGTTTTGAGGCGGGAGTTAGAGATACGCAGTATTTT. This translates into CASSFEAGVRDTQYF. The rearrangement uses TRBV19 and TRBJ2-3, with 7 bases aligning to TRBD2. The CDR3 spans 15 residues. Germline V CDR1 and CDR2: LNHDA, SQIVND (reference sequence). J was trimmed by 5 bases and V by 5 bases; bases with no gene match: 10.

This chain joins TRBV7-9 and TRBJ1-4; D is unresolved. Per germline, CDR1 SEHNR and CDR2 FQNEAQ (reference sequence). The CDR3 loop spans 19 amino acids. V was pared by 0 bases and J by 6 bases, with 23 bases between. The CDR3 sequence: CASSLAPLTDLAQDEKLFF. The CDR3 DNA follows: TGTGCCAGCAGCTTAGCGCCTTTAACAGACCTTGCTCAAGATGAAAAACTGTTTTTT.

This chain connects TRBV6-6 to TRBJ2-7; 9 bases agree with TRBD2. Germline assignment: CDR1 MNHNY and CDR2 SVGAGI (reference sequence). CDR3 size: 18 residues. The ends lost 5 bases at V and 1 base at J; junction bases unmatched: 15. The CDR3 here is CASSRESITSGSSYEQYF. The CDR3 coding sequence is TGTGCCAGCAGTCGAGAATCTATTACTAGCGGGTCTTCCTACGAGCAGTACTTC.

The CDR3 DNA is TGTGCCAGCAGTTTATCAGTACAGGGGGTCGGGAATGAGCAGTTCTTC. Its translation is CASSLSVQGVGNEQFF. V gene TRBV27 combines with J gene TRBJ2-1, with 8 bases identical to TRBD1. The V segment lost 0 bases and the J segment 7 bases; nucleotides outside the gene matches: 8. Germline V lookup: CDR1 MNHEY, CDR2 SMNVEV (reference sequence). CDR3 length: 16 amino acids.

V is TRBV19 and J is TRBJ2-7, with 7 bases matching TRBD1. The CDR3 consists of 15 residues. The germline gives CDR1 LNHDA, CDR2 SQIVND (reference sequence). Trimming cost V 3 bases and J 0 bases; bases outside gene matches: 5. CDR3 protein: CASSIGTVSSYEQYF. CDR3 in DNA: TGTGCCAGTAGTATTGGGACAGTATCCTCCTACGAGCAGTACTTC.

This chain links TRBV19 with TRBJ2-3; D could derive from TRBD1 or TRBD2 (6 bases each). V was clipped by 0 bases and J by 9 bases, with 13 bases between them. Germline V CDR1 and CDR2: LNHDA, SQIVND (reference sequence). The CDR3 extends over 14 amino acids. CDR3 sequence reads: CASSIDRGGRTQYF. The CDR3 DNA sequence: TGTGCCAGTAGTATAGATCGAGGGGGGAGAACGCAGTATTTT.

The chain is built from TRBV29-1 and TRBJ1-2; weak D call: TRBD1 (5 bases). CDR3 length equals 10 residues. Germline loops: CDR1 SQVTM, CDR2 ANQGSEA. V was trimmed by 4 bases and J by 8 bases, leaving 8 bases between them. The CDR3 reads CSVGDRGYTF. DNA of the CDR3: TGCAGCGTTGGGGACCGGGGCTACACCTTC.

This sequence joins TRBV5-6 and TRBJ1-3; TRBD1 matches 8 bases. Germline CDR1 and CDR2: SGHDT and YYEEEE. The CDR3 totals 14 residues. The J segment lost 4 bases and the V segment lost 2 bases, leaving 2 bases of the junction unmatched. CDR3 amino acids: CASSFRTGGNTIYF. CDR3 sequence (DNA): TGTGCCAGCAGCTTTAGGACAGGGGGAAACACCATATATTTT.

A single count supports this clone. This rearrangement joins TRBV4-1 to TRBJ2-2, with TRBD1 matching 7 bases. Germline values: CDR1 MGHRA, CDR2 YSYEKL. The CDR3 runs to 17 residues. V gave up 1 base and J gave up 3 bases; unmatched junction bases: 8. The CDR3: CASSQGQTGTHTGELFF. The CDR3 DNA follows: TGCGCCAGCAGCCAAGGTCAGACAGGGACACACACCGGGGAGCTGTTTTTT.

This clone was recorded only once. J is TRBJ1-4 and V is TRBV3-1 (or the pseudogene TRBV3-2); TRBD1 matches at 8 bases. V lost 3 bases and J lost 8; bases outside the gene matches: 5. Germline lookup yields CDR1 LGHDT and CDR2 YNNKEL (reference sequence). CDR3 length equals 14 residues. CDR3 sequence (DNA): TGTGCCAGCAGCCAGGGGGGGACAGGAGAAAAACTGTTTTTT. Its translation is CASSQGGTGEKLFF.

This clone was observed once. In DNA form, the CDR3 reads TGTGCCAGCAGTGAAGAAGCAGGGAGGCGCTACGAGCAGTACTTC. It codes for CASSEEAGRRYEQYF. The rearrangement links TRBV6-1 to TRBJ2-7; maybe TRBD2 (6 bases). CDR3 size: 15 residues. V was shortened by 1 base and J by 3 bases, with 13 bases between the two germline ends. Germline loops: CDR1 MNHNS, CDR2 SASEGT.

The chain has TRBV19 and TRBJ2-7; D perhaps matches TRBD1 (6 bases). V was shortened by 5 bases and J by 3 bases, with 14 bases between the two germline ends. CDR1 LNHDA and CDR2 SQIVND come from the germline V gene (reference sequence). CDR3 length: 14 amino acids. The CDR3, as DNA: TGTGCCAGTAGTTCGACGGGACACCACTACGAGCAGTACTTC. Translation gives CASSSTGHHYEQYF.

The chain combines TRBV30 with TRBJ1-2; D is unresolved. The CDR3 consists of 14 residues. CDR1 is GTSNPN, CDR2 SVGIG, per germline (reference sequence). The V end was cut by 0 bases, the J end by 4 bases, with 12 bases between. CDR3 DNA sequence: TGTGCCTGGAGTGTAATTGGAGTGGGCTATGGCTACACCTTC. Amino acid sequence: CAWSVIGVGYGYTF.

The rearrangement joins TRBV28 to TRBJ1-1, with D unclear. V lost 2 bases and J 5 bases, leaving 12 bases between the germline ends. Germline V lookup: CDR1 MDHEN, CDR2 SYDVKM. The length of the CDR3 is 14 residues. The CDR3 region has the DNA TGTGCCAGCAGTTTAAACTCGGTTGTTACTGAAGCTTTCTTT. Its protein is CASSLNSVVTEAFF.

The V and J genes are TRBV10-1 and TRBJ2-5; 7 positions agree with TRBD1. The CDR3 has 15 residues. V lost 5 bases, J lost 4 bases, and 10 bases stayed unmatched. Germline V gives CDR1 WNHNN, CDR2 SYGVQD (reference sequence). The CDR3 nucleotides are TGCGCCAGCAGTAAGGACACAGGGGCCGGAGAGACCCAGTACTTC. Translation gives CASSKDTGAGETQYF.

V and J are TRBV3-1 (or the pseudogene TRBV3-2) and TRBJ1-5; 8 nucleotides agree with TRBD1. Trimming cost V 4 bases and J 6 bases; bases outside gene matches: 8. The CDR3 is made up of 15 amino acids. Per germline, CDR1 LGHDT and CDR2 YNNKEL (reference sequence). Here the CDR3 reads CASSRSTGGGQPQHF. The DNA of the CDR3 is TGTGCCAGCAGCCGATCAACAGGGGGGGGTCAGCCCCAGCATTTT.

This chain joins TRBV7-9 and TRBJ2-1, with no clear D. V dropped 4 bases and J dropped 8 bases, with 6 bases sitting between them. The CDR3 consists of 11 residues. Germline V CDR1 and CDR2: SEHNR, FQNEAQ (reference sequence). The DNA for the CDR3 is TGTGCCAGCAGCTCGTGGGATGAGCAGTTCTTC. This codes for CASSSWDEQFF.